The next 32 T cell receptor beta chains were all read from a single sample in a study of long-term antiretroviral therapy in people with HIV. Sequencing relied on immunoSEQ assay v3.0, run at survey level. TCRdb's copy holds only in-frame clones and misses some; the assay was immunoSEQ multiplex PCR. The sample includes some 28,000 clones, 90% to 95% of them seen just once. The starting material was unsorted PBMCs, obtained more than 6 years after starting antiretroviral therapy. Every receptor here comes from a man aged 30 to 39 with HIV.

V and J are TRBV10-2 and TRBJ2-2; a weak D match, TRBD2 (5 bases). In germline, CDR1 is WSHSY, CDR2 SAAADI. The ends were cut back, 8 bases at V and 3 bases at J, with 16 bases in the middle. CDR3 length: 15 residues. The CDR3 sequence: CASRETRGYTGELFF. CDR3 DNA sequence: TGCGCCAGCCGAGAAACTCGAGGGTACACCGGGGAGCTGTTTTTT.

This clone was seen once. The chain has TRBV5-1 and TRBJ2-7, with D tentatively TRBD2 (6 bases). The CDR3 totals 14 residues. CDR1 is SGHRS and CDR2 is YFSETQ in the germline V gene. The V and J ends lost 5 bases and 4 bases respectively, with 16 bases between them. This CDR3 reads CASRGTLEGYEQYF. The CDR3 DNA sequence: TGCGCCAGCAGGGGGACCCTGGAGGGGTACGAGCAGTACTTC.

The V and J genes are TRBV2 and TRBJ2-7; 8 bases fit TRBD1. J lost 6 bases, V lost 1 base, and 5 bases had no gene match. This CDR3 is built from 14 residues. Germline lookup yields CDR1 SNHLY and CDR2 FYNNEI. For the CDR3, the DNA is TGTGCCAGCAGTGAAGGGACAGGGAGCGGCGAGCAGTACTTC. Amino acid sequence: CASSEGTGSGEQYF.

The rearrangement uses TRBV10-3 and TRBJ2-3; D not resolved. V was trimmed by 3 bases and J by 0 bases, leaving 16 bases between them. Germline CDR1 is ENHRY and CDR2 is SYGVKD. This CDR3 region has 17 residues. CDR3 bases: TGTGCCATCAGTGATTCCCAGGACGCAGTCAGCACAGATACGCAGTATTTT. Its protein product is CAISDSQDAVSTDTQYF.

The V and J genes are TRBV7-8 and TRBJ2-5; 7 positions match TRBD1. Germline V lookup: CDR1 SGHVS, CDR2 FQNEAQ. J lost 2 bases, V lost 2 bases, and 11 bases had no gene match. The CDR3 contains 17 residues. CDR3 residues: CASSLFRGRGRQETQYF. The CDR3 DNA reads TGTGCCAGCAGCTTATTTAGGGGCAGGGGGAGACAAGAGACCCAGTACTTC.

The chain couples TRBV5-4 to TRBJ2-1; D is ambiguous. V shed 2 bases and J shed 4 bases, with 13 bases lying between them. This CDR3 has 15 amino acids. Germline-derived CDR1 and CDR2 are SGHNT and YYREEE (reference sequence). CDR3 sequence: CASSLSTLGYNEQFF. In DNA, the CDR3 is TGTGCCAGCAGCTTATCGACACTCGGTTACAATGAGCAGTTCTTC.

The chain employs TRBV19 and TRBJ2-7; no clear D. The CDR3 length is 14 residues. Germline CDR1 reads LNHDA; CDR2 reads SQIVND (reference sequence). Trimming shortened V by 3 bases and J by 3 bases, and 12 bases separated the two germline ends. CDR3 nucleotide sequence: TGTGCCAGTAGTATGGGCGGAGCCTACTACGAGCAGTACTTC. It yields the protein CASSMGGAYYEQYF.

The V gene is TRBV5-1, the J gene TRBJ1-1; D is perhaps TRBD1 (6 bases). Germline V lookup: CDR1 SGHRS, CDR2 YFSETQ. Deletions cut 2 bases from V and 0 bases from J, with 20 bases between. There are 18 residues in the CDR3. CDR3 in amino acids: CASSLGLIDRRMNTEAFF. The CDR3 DNA sequence: TGCGCCAGCAGCTTAGGACTTATCGACAGGAGGATGAACACTGAAGCTTTCTTT.

The V gene is TRBV5-1, the J gene TRBJ2-7, with TRBD1 as a possible D gene (5 bases). Trimming removed 2 bases at V and 6 bases at J, with 6 bases between. The CDR3 totals 11 residues. CDR1 and CDR2 (germline): SGHRS, YFSETQ. CDR3 coding DNA: TGCGCCAGCAGCTTAGACAGCGAGCAGTACTTC. Residues: CASSLDSEQYF.

This sequence joins TRBV5-1 and TRBJ2-2; TRBD1 matches 8 bases. Germline CDR1 reads SGHRS; CDR2 reads YFSETQ. This CDR3 contains 16 residues. Unmatched junction bases numbered 5, after V lost 1 base and J lost 3 bases. CDR3 bases: TGCGCCAGCAGCTTGAGGACAGGGAGAGACACCGGGGAGCTGTTTTTT. It is translated as CASSLRTGRDTGELFF.

This chain uses TRBV29-1 with TRBJ1-1, with unresolved D. Germline V gives CDR1 SQVTM, CDR2 ANQGSEA. The germline V and J ends were trimmed by 2 bases and 7 bases, with 14 bases remaining between them. The CDR3 covers 13 residues. The CDR3 region is CSVELVTPGEAFF. CDR3 nucleotides: TGCAGCGTTGAATTGGTTACCCCTGGTGAAGCTTTCTTT.

The genes are TRBV5-5 and TRBJ1-2; D gene ambiguous. V was clipped by 0 bases and J by 5 bases, with 11 bases between them. The CDR3 spans 14 residues. Per the germline V gene, CDR1 is SGHKS and CDR2 is YYEKEE (reference sequence). The CDR3 sequence is CASSLAAGGYGYTF. The DNA for the CDR3 is TGTGCCAGCAGCTTGGCGGCAGGAGGGTATGGCTACACCTTC.

The gene calls are TRBV7-9 and TRBJ2-2; D ambiguous. CDR1 is SEHNR and CDR2 is FQNEAQ in the germline V gene (reference sequence). This CDR3 is built from 13 residues. Trimming cost V 4 bases and J 6 bases, with 9 bases left between them. CDR3: CASSYLASGELFF. CDR3 nucleotide sequence: TGTGCCAGCAGCTACTTAGCCTCCGGGGAGCTGTTTTTT.

This clone was seen only once. The gene calls are TRBV7-2 and TRBJ1-2; weak D call: TRBD1 (5 bases). The V end lost 6 bases, the J end lost 6 bases, and 14 bases lay between the germline ends. Germline V gives CDR1 SGHTA, CDR2 FQGNSA. This CDR3 comprises 13 residues. The CDR3 bases are TGTGCCAGCAGGTCGGCAGGGCGAGATGGCTACACCTTC. Protein sequence: CASRSAGRDGYTF.

The chain uses TRBV13 and TRBJ2-2; unclear D gene. The germline V and J ends were trimmed by 8 bases and 0 bases, with 10 bases remaining between them. The length of the CDR3 is 14 residues. Germline CDR1 reads PRHDT; CDR2 reads FYEKMQ (reference sequence). CDR3 DNA sequence: TGTGCCAGCGCCGGGCAGACGAACACCGGGGAGCTGTTTTTT. Its translation is CASAGQTNTGELFF.

The chain carries TRBV19 and TRBJ2-1, with D possibly being TRBD1 or TRBD2 (5 bases each). The length of the CDR3 is 17 residues. V dropped 7 bases and J dropped 6 bases, with 25 bases sitting between them. From germline, CDR1 is LNHDA and CDR2 SQIVND (reference sequence). The CDR3 DNA reads TGTGCCAGTACCGGGACGCGGAGCCGGTATGCCCCCAATGAGCAGTTCTTC. This sequence encodes CASTGTRSRYAPNEQFF. The full variable domain, with the rest looked up from reference TRBV19 and TRBJ2-1, is DGGITQSPKYLFRKEGQNVTLSCEQNLNHDAMYWYRQDPGQGLRLIYYSQIVNDFQKGDIAEGYSVSREKKESFPLTVTSAQKNPTAFYLCASTGTRSRYAPNEQFFGPGTRLTVL.

The chain recombines TRBV7-2 with TRBJ1-1, with D unclear. The CDR3 has 14 amino acids. Germline values: CDR1 SGHTA, CDR2 FQGNSA. Between the trimmed V and J ends, which lost 5 bases and 0 bases, there was a span of 10 bases. The CDR3 nucleotides read TGTGCCAGCAGCCCGGGCAGATTGAACACTGAAGCTTTCTTT. Its translation is CASSPGRLNTEAFF.

This clone has just one count. The chain uses TRBV7-8 and TRBJ2-7; 10 bases align to TRBD2. The V gene's germline CDR1 is SGHVS and CDR2 FQNEAQ. The V gene end was trimmed by 8 bases and the J gene end by 5 bases; junction bases not matched to a gene: 6. This CDR3 has 13 amino acids. The CDR3 sequence: CASSGLAQHEQYF. In nucleotides, the CDR3 is TGTGCCAGCTCGGGACTAGCGCAACACGAGCAGTACTTC.

This clone appeared a single time. This sequence joins TRBV6-1 and TRBJ2-7; a weak D match, TRBD1 (5 bases). Germline assignment: CDR1 MNHNS and CDR2 SASEGT. Deletions cut 2 bases from V and 1 base from J, with 9 bases between. This CDR3 is built from 14 residues. The CDR3 loop reads CASSEPRVSYEQYF. CDR3 DNA: TGTGCCAGCAGTGAACCCAGGGTTTCCTACGAGCAGTACTTC.

The chain carries TRBV27 and TRBJ2-3; 9 nucleotides agree with TRBD2. Germline CDR1 reads MNHEY; CDR2 reads SMNVEV (reference sequence). The CDR3 consists of 15 residues. V dropped 6 bases and J dropped 0; count of bases not matched to a gene: 4. The CDR3 DNA reads TGTGCCAGCAGCCCTAGCGGGGCTAGCACAGATACGCAGTATTTT. It translates to CASSPSGASTDTQYF.

The chain employs TRBV7-8 and TRBJ1-3; weak D call: TRBD1 (5 bases). Germline assignment: CDR1 SGHVS and CDR2 FQNEAQ. Trimming removed 1 base at V and 0 bases at J, with 10 bases between. The CDR3 length is 16 residues. CDR3 residues: CASSLEGLNSGNTIYF. The CDR3 DNA sequence: TGTGCCAGCAGCTTAGAGGGACTGAACTCTGGAAACACCATATATTTT.

The J gene is TRBJ2-1, the V gene TRBV7-9; TRBD2 might be the D (6 bases). CDR3 length: 16 amino acids. Trimming removed 5 bases from V and 1 base from J, with 15 bases in between. The germline V gene encodes CDR1 SEHNR and CDR2 FQNEAQ (reference sequence). The CDR3 sequence is CASSRSGVPSYNEQFF. The CDR3 DNA reads as TGTGCCAGCAGCAGGTCGGGGGTCCCTTCCTACAATGAGCAGTTCTTC.

The count of this clone is one. This chain uses TRBV10-3 with TRBJ2-5, with D tentatively TRBD2 (6 bases). Germline assignment: CDR1 ENHRY and CDR2 SYGVKD. The CDR3 sequence is 18 residues long. V was cut by 8 bases and J by 5 bases, with 30 bases left in between. The CDR3 sequence: CAIRLEAGTGEIGETQYF. The DNA for the CDR3 is TGTGCCATCCGCCTCGAGGCGGGGACCGGGGAAATAGGCGAGACCCAGTACTTC.

This chain links TRBV2 with TRBJ1-1, with D perhaps TRBD1 (6 bases). The V gene lost 0 bases and the J gene lost 3 bases, with 20 bases spanning the gap. CDR3 size: 18 residues. Germline V lookup: CDR1 SNHLY, CDR2 FYNNEI. CDR3 DNA: TGTGCCAGCAGTGAAGCGCTGATGAAGGGGGGTACGGACACTGAAGCTTTCTTT. Residues: CASSEALMKGGTDTEAFF.

The chain uses TRBV6-1 and TRBJ1-1; D gene uncertain. V was trimmed by 3 bases and J by 4 bases, leaving 15 bases between them. From germline, CDR1 is MNHNS and CDR2 SASEGT. The CDR3 loop spans 15 amino acids. CDR3 bases: TGTGCCAGCAGTGACGGCGTTTCTGTAAGCACTGAAGCTTTCTTT. It translates to CASSDGVSVSTEAFF.

This clone occurred a few times. The chain couples TRBV4-2 to TRBJ2-2; TRBD2 aligns across 15 bases. From germline, CDR1 is LGHNA and CDR2 YNFKEQ. The ends lost 1 base at V and 6 bases at J; junction bases unmatched: 0. The CDR3 runs 16 residues. The CDR3 DNA reads TGTGCCAGCAGCCAAGGGACTAGCGGGGGGGCCGGGGAGCTGTTTTTT. Encoded protein: CASSQGTSGGAGELFF.

V gene TRBV5-6 combines with J gene TRBJ1-1, with D uncertain. The V end lost 0 bases, the J end lost 7 bases, and 10 bases lay between the germline ends. Germline V gene data show CDR1 as SGHDT and CDR2 as YYEEEE. The length of the CDR3 is 13 residues. The CDR3 reads CASSLGGPDEAFF. The CDR3, as DNA: TGTGCCAGCAGCTTGGGGGGTCCGGATGAAGCTTTCTTT.

V and J are TRBV2 and TRBJ2-3; TRBD2 matches at 7 bases. CDR3 length: 14 amino acids. The V gene's germline CDR1 is SNHLY and CDR2 FYNNEI. V was pared by 7 bases and J by 0 bases, with 4 bases of the junction left unmatched. The CDR3 spells CASNQRDSTDTQYF. Here the CDR3 DNA reads TGTGCCAGCAATCAGCGGGACAGCACAGATACGCAGTATTTT.

The chain combines TRBV5-6 with TRBJ2-1; a weak D match, TRBD2 (6 bases). Trimming removed 1 base from V and 2 bases from J, with 7 bases in between. CDR1 is SGHDT and CDR2 is YYEEEE in the germline V gene. The CDR3 is 14 amino acids. As DNA, the CDR3 is TGTGCCAGCAGCTTGCCGGGGGCCTACAATGAGCAGTTCTTC. Translated: CASSLPGAYNEQFF.

The CDR3 coding sequence is TGTGCCAGTAGTGAACGGACAGAAAGTAACTATGGCTACACCTTC. Encoded protein: CASSERTESNYGYTF. The genes are TRBV19 and TRBJ1-2, with D tentatively TRBD1 (6 bases). Trimming removed 5 bases at V and 1 base at J, with 14 bases between. Germline V gives CDR1 LNHDA, CDR2 SQIVND (reference sequence). This CDR3 has 15 residues.

This rearrangement joins TRBV7-3 to TRBJ2-6; possible D gene TRBD2, 5 bases. CDR1 is SGHTA, CDR2 FQGTGA, per germline. With 5 bases removed from V and 4 bases from J, the gap between germline ends came to 21 bases. CDR3 length: 18 residues. The CDR3 spells CASSLLPGRPGGANVLTF. Written as DNA, the CDR3 is TGTGCCAGCAGCCTGCTTCCCGGACGCCCGGGAGGGGCCAACGTCCTGACTTTC.

This clone was detected only once. The gene calls are TRBV5-1 and TRBJ2-5; 13 nucleotides line up with TRBD2. The length of the CDR3 is 17 residues. Germline trimming cut 0 bases from V and 2 bases from J; bases unmatched to any gene: 4. Germline CDR1 reads SGHRS; CDR2 reads YFSETQ. The CDR3 DNA follows: TGCGCCAGCAGCTTGGCCGGACTAGCGGGGGTTCAAGAGACCCAGTACTTC. The encoded protein is CASSLAGLAGVQETQYF.